This TCR beta chain was found in a study of cytomegalovirus exposure and HLA in healthy donors. The CDR3 runs to 15 residues. Germline V gene sequence: CDR1 SNHLY, CDR2 FYNNEI. With V trimmed by 4 bases and J by 6 bases, 6 bases remained unmatched. As regards this clone: Its target is not known.

Use of 60 Vbeta and 13 Jbeta primers characterized the PCR. Some clones are missing from TCRdb's copy, which holds only in-frame ones; the method was immunoSEQ multiplex PCR. Among some 160,000 clones listed, 80% to 85% were seen once. Broader study findings: As immune exposure information, only CMV serostatus was available. Researchers reported in a later analysis that a missense DCLRE1C variant was tied to TCR beta V- and J-gene trimming.

The sample comprised PBMCs. This TCR was sampled from a man aged 18 to 29 in good health and CMV-seronegative. This chain links TRBV2 with TRBJ2-1, with 10 bases fitting TRBD2. CDR3 DNA: TGTGCCAGCAGTGCTGAGCGGGGGGGGGCCAATGAGCAGTTCTTC. Amino acid sequence: CASSAERGGANEQFF.